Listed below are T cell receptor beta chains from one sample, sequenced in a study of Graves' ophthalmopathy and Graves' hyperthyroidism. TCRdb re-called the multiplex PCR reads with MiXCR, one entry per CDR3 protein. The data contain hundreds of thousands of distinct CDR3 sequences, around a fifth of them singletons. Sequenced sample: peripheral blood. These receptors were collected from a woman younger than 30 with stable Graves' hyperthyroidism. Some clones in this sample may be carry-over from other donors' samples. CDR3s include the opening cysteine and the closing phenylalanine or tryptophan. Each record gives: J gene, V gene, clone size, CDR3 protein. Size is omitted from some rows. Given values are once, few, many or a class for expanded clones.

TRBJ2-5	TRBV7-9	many	CASSSISGGQETQYF
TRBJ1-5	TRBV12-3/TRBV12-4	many	CASMAGAQQPQHF
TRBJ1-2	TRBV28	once	CASRDGQGGRGYTF
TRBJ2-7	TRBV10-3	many	CAIRQREKYEQYF
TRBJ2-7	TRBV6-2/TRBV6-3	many	CASSLTSVEQYF
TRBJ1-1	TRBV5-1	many	CASSLVAGMNTEAFF
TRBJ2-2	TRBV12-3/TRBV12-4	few	CASSSRTSGPGELFF
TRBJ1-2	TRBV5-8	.	CASSFRGAGYTF
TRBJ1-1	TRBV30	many	CAWSPIGGNTEAFF
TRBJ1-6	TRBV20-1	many	CSARDPNNSPLHF
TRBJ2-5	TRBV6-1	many	CASSKGPGGHETQYF
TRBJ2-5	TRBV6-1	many	CASRWGETQYF
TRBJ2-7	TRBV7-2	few	CASSLKGSGAYEQYF
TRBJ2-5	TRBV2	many	CANSRDLEETQYF
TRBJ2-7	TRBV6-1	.	CASRQSALAGGNEQYF
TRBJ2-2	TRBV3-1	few	CASSQVDRVPNTGELFF
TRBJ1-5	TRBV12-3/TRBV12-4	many	CASSLKATNQPQHF
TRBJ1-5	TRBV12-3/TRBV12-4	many	CASSLRENQPQHF
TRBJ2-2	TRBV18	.	CASSPPGRGNTGELFF
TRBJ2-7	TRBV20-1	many	CSALPGDRGSYEQYF
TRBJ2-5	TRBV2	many	CASRRSQETQYF
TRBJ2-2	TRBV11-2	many	CASSYPSGRVTGELFF
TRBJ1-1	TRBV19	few	CASSIWGTGWKSEAFF
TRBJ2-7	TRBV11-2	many	CASSLDYRVDEQYF
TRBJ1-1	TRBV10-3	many	CAISERRENTEAFF
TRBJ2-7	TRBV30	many	CAWSVVPPYEQYF
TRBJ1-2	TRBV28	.	CASSTRGGGWDYGYTF
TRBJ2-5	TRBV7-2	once	CASSLVWRNRETQYF
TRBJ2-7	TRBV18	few	CASSPRVSLSEQYF
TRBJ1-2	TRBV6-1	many	CASRANYGYTF
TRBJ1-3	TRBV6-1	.	CASSHGPFGNTIYF
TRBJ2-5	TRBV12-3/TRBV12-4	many	CASRQGNQETQYF
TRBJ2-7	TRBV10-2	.	CASSERGLGLEQYF
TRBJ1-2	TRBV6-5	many	CASSYDGASYGYTF
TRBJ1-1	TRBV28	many	CASSSPPTAMNTEAFF
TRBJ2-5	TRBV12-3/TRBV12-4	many	CASSPAGQGKQETQYF
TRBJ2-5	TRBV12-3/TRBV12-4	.	CASSLRFETQYF
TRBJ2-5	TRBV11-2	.	CASSSGTAPMMGQYF
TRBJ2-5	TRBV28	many	CASRGRVRGPTGETQYF